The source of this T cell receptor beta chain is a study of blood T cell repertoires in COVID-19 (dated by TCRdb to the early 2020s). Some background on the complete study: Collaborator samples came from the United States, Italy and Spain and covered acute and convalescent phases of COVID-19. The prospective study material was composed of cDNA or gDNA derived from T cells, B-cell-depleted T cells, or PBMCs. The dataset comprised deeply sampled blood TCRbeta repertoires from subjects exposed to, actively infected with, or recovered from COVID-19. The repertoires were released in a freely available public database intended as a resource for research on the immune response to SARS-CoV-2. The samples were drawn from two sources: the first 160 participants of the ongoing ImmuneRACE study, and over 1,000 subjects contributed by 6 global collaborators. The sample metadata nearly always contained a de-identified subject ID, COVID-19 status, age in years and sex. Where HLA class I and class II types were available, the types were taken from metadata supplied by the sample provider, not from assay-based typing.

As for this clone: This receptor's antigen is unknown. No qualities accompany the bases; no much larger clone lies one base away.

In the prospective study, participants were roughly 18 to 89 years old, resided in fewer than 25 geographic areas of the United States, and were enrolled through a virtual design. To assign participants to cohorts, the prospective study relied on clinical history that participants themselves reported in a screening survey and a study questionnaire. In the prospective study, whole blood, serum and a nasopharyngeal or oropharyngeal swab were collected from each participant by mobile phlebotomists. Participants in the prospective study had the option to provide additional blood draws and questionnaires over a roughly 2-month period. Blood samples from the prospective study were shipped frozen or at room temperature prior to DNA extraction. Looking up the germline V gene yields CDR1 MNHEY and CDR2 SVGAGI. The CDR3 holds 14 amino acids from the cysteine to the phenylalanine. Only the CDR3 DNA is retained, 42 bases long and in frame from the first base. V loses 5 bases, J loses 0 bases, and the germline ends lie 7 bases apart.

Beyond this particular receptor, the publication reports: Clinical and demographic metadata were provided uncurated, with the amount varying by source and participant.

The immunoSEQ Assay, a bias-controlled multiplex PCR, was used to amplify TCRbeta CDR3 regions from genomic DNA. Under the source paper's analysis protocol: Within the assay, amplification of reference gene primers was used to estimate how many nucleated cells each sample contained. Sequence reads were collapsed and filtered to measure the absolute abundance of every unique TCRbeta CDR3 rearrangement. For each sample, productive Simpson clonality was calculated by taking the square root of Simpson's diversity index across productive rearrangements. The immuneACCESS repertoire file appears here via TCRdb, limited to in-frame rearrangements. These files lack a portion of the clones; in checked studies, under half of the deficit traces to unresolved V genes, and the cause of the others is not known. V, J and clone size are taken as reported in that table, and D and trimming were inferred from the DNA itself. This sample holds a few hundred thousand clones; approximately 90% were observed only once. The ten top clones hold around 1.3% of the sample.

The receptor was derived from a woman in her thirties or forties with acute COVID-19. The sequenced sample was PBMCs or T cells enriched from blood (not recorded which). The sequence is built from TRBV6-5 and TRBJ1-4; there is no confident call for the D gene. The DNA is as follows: TGTGCCAGCAGTACAACAGCAACTAATGAAAAACTGTTTTTT. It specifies CASSTTATNEKLFF.